These T cell receptor beta chains were read from a single sample in a study of post-analysis software for immune sequencing data. TCRdb itself ran the PCR reads through MiXCR, one entry per CDR3 protein. The sample lists approximately 770,000 distinct CDR3 sequences; approximately 44% were seen once. The material sequenced was blood. The receptors stem from a girl aged 5-17 years with multiple sclerosis. CDR3s include the opening cysteine and the closing phenylalanine or tryptophan. A D gene is named only where the DNA matches it firmly. Clone size is shown for a subset of rows, as once, few, many or a class of expanded clone.

v_gene	d_gene	abundance	j_gene	CDR3nt	CDR3aa
TRBV18	TRBD2	-	TRBJ2-7	TGTGCCAGCTCCCCGGGACTAGGGGACGAGCAGTACTTC	CASSPGLGDEQYF
TRBV4-2	-	-	TRBJ2-1	TGTGCCAGCAGCCAAGATAGATTGGAGGATGAGCAGTTCTTC	CASSQDRLEDEQFF
TRBV7-6	TRBD2	few	TRBJ2-3	TGTGCCAGCGCCCCGGGTGCGGGAGTAGTTGCAGATACGCAGTATTTT	CASAPGAGVVADTQYF
TRBV29-1	-	few	TRBJ1-4	TGCAGCGTACGACAGGTGGGGGAAAAACTGTTTTTT	CSVRQVGEKLFF
TRBV5-1	TRBD1	-	TRBJ2-1	TGCGCCAGCAGCCAGCCGGGACAGGGCTTCGCAAATGAGCAGTTCTTC	CASSQPGQGFANEQFF
TRBV12-3/TRBV12-4	-	many	TRBJ2-3	TGTGCCAGCAGTTTAGGCTTGAAGGGGACGCAGTATTTT	CASSLGLKGTQYF
TRBV30	TRBD1	-	TRBJ2-7	TGTGCCTGGAGTGACGGGGACAGGGCGTCCGAGCAGTACTTC	CAWSDGDRASEQYF
TRBV5-1	-	-	TRBJ2-7	TGCGCCAGCGCCGGGGAGTTCTACGAGCAGTACTTC	CASAGEFYEQYF
TRBV20-1	TRBD1	few	TRBJ2-3	TGCAGTGCGCGGGGACAGGCGGGAAGCACAGATACGCAGTATTTT	CSARGQAGSTDTQYF
TRBV4-3	TRBD1	few	TRBJ2-7	TGCGCCAGCAGCCAAGTCCCGGGACAGGGACGGTACGAGCAGTACTTC	CASSQVPGQGRYEQYF
TRBV29-1	-	few	TRBJ2-5	TGCAGCGTTTACACGGGAGAGGGGCTCCAAGAGACCCAGTACTTC	CSVYTGEGLQETQYF
TRBV12-3/TRBV12-4	TRBD2	few	TRBJ2-4	TGTGCCAGCAGTACAAGACTAGCGGGAAGGTCCAACATTCAGTACTTC	CASSTRLAGRSNIQYF
TRBV29-1	-	-	TRBJ2-6	TGCAGCGTTGTGGCAGGGAAGAGCTCTGGGGCCAACGTCCTGACTTTC	CSVVAGKSSGANVLTF
TRBV6-5	-	few	TRBJ2-7	TGTGCCAGCAGCCGAGGGCAGGTCGGCGAGCAGTACTTC	CASSRGQVGEQYF
TRBV12-3/TRBV12-4	-	-	TRBJ1-2	TGTGCCAGCACCTCACGGCTGGGACGGAGCTATGGCTACACCTTC	CASTSRLGRSYGYTF
TRBV29-1	-	few	TRBJ1-4	TGCAGCGTTGGGCTGGATGAAAAACTGTTTTTT	CSVGLDEKLFF
TRBV3-1	-	-	TRBJ2-1	TGTGCCAGCAGCCAAGAATTTGGCGGGATTCGCGATGAGCAGTTCTTC	CASSQEFGGIRDEQFF
TRBV5-6	-	-	TRBJ2-7	TGTGCCAGCAGCTTGAGTATTGGCTTAACCTCCTACAATGAGCAGTACTTC	CASSLSIGLTSYNEQYF
TRBV7-9	TRBD1	-	TRBJ2-3	TGTGCCAGCAGCCACGACAGGGTGAGCACAGATGCGCAGTATTTT	CASSHDRVSTDAQYF
TRBV6-5	TRBD1	-	TRBJ1-6	TGTGCCAGCAGTTACTGGGACAGGGGACGTAATTCACCCCTCCACTTT	CASSYWDRGRNSPLHF
TRBV3-1	-	-	TRBJ2-7	TGTGCCAGCAGGGGTATAGGAGGGAATCAATCCTACGAGCAGTACTTC	CASRGIGGNQSYEQYF
TRBV20-1	-	-	TRBJ2-7	TGCAGTGCTAACCGGGACGGCTACGAGCAGTACTTC	CSANRDGYEQYF
TRBV5-1	TRBD2	few	TRBJ2-5	TGCGCCAGCAGCTTGAGGACTAGCGAAATAGAGCAGTACTTC	CASSLRTSEIEQYF
TRBV24-1	TRBD2	few	TRBJ2-1	TGTGCCACCAGTGCACCGGGACTAGAATCCGTTGAGCAGTTCTTC	CATSAPGLESVEQFF
TRBV7-2	TRBD2	few	TRBJ2-4	TGTGCCAGCAGCTTAGATAAGGCTAGCGGGAGATACATTCAGTACTTC	CASSLDKASGRYIQYF
TRBV30	-	few	TRBJ2-7	TGTGCCTGGAGTGTCGCCGACGAGCAGTACTTC	CAWSVADEQYF
TRBV12-3/TRBV12-4	-	few	TRBJ2-7	TGTGCCACTACCTCCCCCCTACAGGGTCCGTCCTACGAGCAGTACTTC	CATTSPLQGPSYEQYF
TRBV5-1	TRBD1	once	TRBJ1-1	TGCGCCAGCGGGTTAGACACAGGGGGAGGTATGAACACTGAAGCTTTCTTT	CASGLDTGGGMNTEAFF
TRBV4-2	TRBD1	-	TRBJ1-2	TGTGCCAGCAGCCAAGATATTGGAGGACAGGGAAACTATGGCTACACCTTC	CASSQDIGGQGNYGYTF
TRBV19	TRBD1	-	TRBJ2-3	TGTGCCAGCAGTATAGGAGGTGGGACAGGGCTCACAGATACGCAGTATTTT	CASSIGGGTGLTDTQYF
TRBV20-1	-	-	TRBJ1-5	TGCAGTGCTAGACGCATCCTGAGTATAAGCAATCAGCCCCAGCATTTT	CSARRILSISNQPQHF
TRBV25-1	-	-	TRBJ2-3	TGTGCCAGCAGTGGCTTGTCACAGACGGGCACAGATACGCAGTATTTT	CASSGLSQTGTDTQYF
TRBV7-9	TRBD2	few	TRBJ2-1	TGTGCCAGCAGCTTAGTCCGAGCGGGAGCCTGGTACAATGAGCAGTTCTTC	CASSLVRAGAWYNEQFF
TRBV7-9	-	-	TRBJ2-7	TGTGCCAGCAGCTTAGACCCCCTCTGGGGGGAGATGCCCTACGAGCAGTACTTC	CASSLDPLWGEMPYEQYF
TRBV5-1	TRBD1	few	TRBJ1-2	TGCGCCAGCAGCTCGGAGGACAGGGGCTATGGCTACACCTTC	CASSSEDRGYGYTF
TRBV29-1	-	few	TRBJ2-3	TGCAGCGTTGCCAGCCGGCACACAGATACGCAGTATTTT	CSVASRHTDTQYF
TRBV15	TRBD1	few	TRBJ1-4	TGTGCCACCAGCGCGACAGGGTGGGGTGAAAAACTGTTTTTT	CATSATGWGEKLFF
TRBV4-1	TRBD2	-	TRBJ2-1	TGCGCCAGCAGCCAAGGAGAGGGCGGGAGCCTCGTGAATGAGCAGTTCTTC	CASSQGEGGSLVNEQFF
TRBV20-1	-	once	TRBJ2-3	TGCAGTGATTTTGGCGGCGCGGCCATCACAGATACGCAGTATTTT	CSDFGGAAITDTQYF